This TCR beta chain was observed in a study of regulatory T cells in long-lasting Graves disease. In building TCR beta libraries, iRepertoire HTBI primers were used together with Arm-PCR of CDR3 regions. TCRdb fed the multiplex PCR reads into MiXCR, producing one record per CDR3 protein. The top ten clones hold roughly 56% of a sample with about 290,000 distinct CDR3 sequences, more than 20% of them seen once. Germline assignment: CDR1 MNHEY and CDR2 SMNVEV (reference sequence). The V and J ends lost 5 bases and 5 bases respectively, with 14 bases between them. The CDR3 loop spans 14 amino acids. Time point: persistent/refractory GD, antithyroid drugs over 5 years with positive TRAb. Scientists built the TCR library using RNA that was extracted from PBMCs.

This receptor was obtained from a female donor with Graves disease. The chain links TRBV27 to TRBJ2-3; tentatively, D is TRBD1 (6 bases). The sample here was peripheral blood mononuclear cells (PBMCs), taken when the disease was refractory, from a patient treated with antithyroid drugs. For the CDR3, the DNA is TGTGCCAGCAGTCCATTGATAGGGGGAGATACGCAGTATTTT. Translating gives CASSPLIGGDTQYF.